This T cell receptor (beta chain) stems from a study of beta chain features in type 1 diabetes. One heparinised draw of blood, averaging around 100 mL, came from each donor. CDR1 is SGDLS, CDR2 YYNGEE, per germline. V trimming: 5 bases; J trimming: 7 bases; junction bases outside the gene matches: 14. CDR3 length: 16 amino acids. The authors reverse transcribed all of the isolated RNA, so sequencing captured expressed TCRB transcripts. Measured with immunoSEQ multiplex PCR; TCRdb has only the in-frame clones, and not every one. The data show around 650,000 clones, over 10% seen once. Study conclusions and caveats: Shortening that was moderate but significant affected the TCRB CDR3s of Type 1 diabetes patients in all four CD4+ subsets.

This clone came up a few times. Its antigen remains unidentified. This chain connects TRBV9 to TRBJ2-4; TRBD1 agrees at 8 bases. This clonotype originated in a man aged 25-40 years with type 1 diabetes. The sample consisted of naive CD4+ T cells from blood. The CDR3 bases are TGTGCCAGCAGTCGTACAGCGACAGGGGTCTGGAACATTCAGTACTTC. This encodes CASSRTATGVWNIQYF.